This T cell receptor beta chain derives from a study of blood T cells in healthy people across ages. Findings of the study overall: Expanded clonotype changes were possibly confounded by unknown donor CMV status.

This clonotype was found a few times. Its target is not known. The V segment lost 0 bases and the J segment 5 bases; nucleotides outside the gene matches: 10. This CDR3 has 17 residues. Germline values: CDR1 LGHNA, CDR2 YNFKEQ. A J-beta primer mix and a sample-barcoded 5' primer were used in a second PCR of about 7 to 12 cycles. One entry per CDR3 protein results from TCRdb running MiXCR on the 5' RACE reads. The repertoire includes about 800,000 distinct CDR3 sequences, about three fifths of them detected once, and 20% to 25% sits in the top ten. This rearrangement joins TRBV4-2 to TRBJ2-5; 9 nucleotides line up with TRBD1. The clonotype comes from a man between 25 and 39 years old in good health. Source material: blood. The CDR3 bases are TGTGCCAGCAGCCAAGAGGTTACAGGGGGCGGGAAGGAGACCCAGTACTTC. It encodes CASSQEVTGGGKETQYF.